The source of this TCR beta chain is a study of blood T cell repertoires in COVID-19. Overall study context: In each case, the material was cDNA or gDNA derived from T cells, B-cell-depleted T cells, or PBMCs.

In the authors' methods: For nucleated cells, counts were estimated from reference gene primer amplification. Some clones are missing from TCRdb's copy, which holds only in-frame ones; the method was immunoSEQ multiplex PCR. V and J calls and clone size follow that table, whereas D and trimming were derived from the DNA. The data contain 120,000 or so clones, over 75% of them singletons. This clone was counted a few times. Trimming removed 5 bases from V and 7 bases from J; junction bases left unmatched: 10. The germline V gene encodes CDR1 SGHKS and CDR2 YYEKEE (reference sequence). The CDR3 loop spans 17 amino acids.

The clonotype comes from a man older than 75 with active or convalescent COVID-19. Sequencing input: peripheral blood. The rearrangement uses TRBV5-5 and TRBJ2-2, with 14 bases lining up with TRBD2. The CDR3 loop reads CASRKPGLAGDGGELFF. The CDR3 coding sequence is TGTGCCAGCAGAAAGCCGGGACTAGCGGGAGATGGCGGGGAGCTGTTTTTT.